This T cell receptor beta chain comes out of a study of CD8+ T cells in alopecia areata. Isolated RNA was reverse transcribed into cDNA used as the sequencing template. Produced via immunoSEQ multiplex PCR; TCRdb's table is partial and in-frame only. The sample includes 23,000 or so clones, around 53% of them seen just once. Study-wide points: When scalp samples are sequenced, resident alphabeta T cells of normal skin are also captured.

Points on this clone: Its antigen is unidentified.

Lesional scalp punch biopsies and peripheral blood were collected from alopecia areata patients. Sorting of CD4+ and CD8+ T cells was performed on PBMCs. The germline gives CDR1 ENHRY, CDR2 SYGVKD. V shed 2 bases and J shed 12 bases, with 14 bases lying between them. The CDR3 is 12 residues long. This chain joins TRBV10-3 and TRBJ2-7, with a weak D call TRBD1 (5 bases). What was sequenced was NKG2D-high CD8+ T cells sorted from blood. The TCR originated in a human donor with alopecia areata. Here the CDR3 reads CAISELNQGRYF. DNA for the CDR3: TGTGCCATCAGTGAGCTGAACCAGGGTCGGTACTTC.